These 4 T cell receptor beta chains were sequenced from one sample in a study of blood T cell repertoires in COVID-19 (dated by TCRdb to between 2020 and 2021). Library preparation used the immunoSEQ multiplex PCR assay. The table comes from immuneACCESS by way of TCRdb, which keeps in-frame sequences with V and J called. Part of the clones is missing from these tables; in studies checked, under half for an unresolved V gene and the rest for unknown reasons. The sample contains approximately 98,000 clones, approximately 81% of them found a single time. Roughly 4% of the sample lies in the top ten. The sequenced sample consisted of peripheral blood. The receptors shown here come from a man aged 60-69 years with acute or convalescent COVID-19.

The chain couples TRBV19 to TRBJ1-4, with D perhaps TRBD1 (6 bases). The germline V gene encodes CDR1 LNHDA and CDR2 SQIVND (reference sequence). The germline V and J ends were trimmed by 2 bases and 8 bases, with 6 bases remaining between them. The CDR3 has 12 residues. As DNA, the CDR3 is TGTGCCAGTAGTATACAGGGGGAAAAACTGTTTTTT. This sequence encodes CASSIQGEKLFF.

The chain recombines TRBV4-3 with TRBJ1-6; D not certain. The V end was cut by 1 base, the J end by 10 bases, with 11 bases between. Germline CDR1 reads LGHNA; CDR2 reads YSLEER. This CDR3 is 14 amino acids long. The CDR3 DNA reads TGCGCCAGCAGCCAAGGCGACTTCCTATCACCCCTCCACTTT. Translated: CASSQGDFLSPLHF.

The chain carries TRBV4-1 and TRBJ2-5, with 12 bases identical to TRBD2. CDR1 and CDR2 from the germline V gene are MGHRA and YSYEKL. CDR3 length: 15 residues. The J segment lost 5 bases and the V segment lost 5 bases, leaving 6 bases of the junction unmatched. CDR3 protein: CASSSSGRALETQYF. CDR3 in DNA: TGCGCCAGCAGCTCTAGCGGGAGGGCCTTGGAGACCCAGTACTTC.

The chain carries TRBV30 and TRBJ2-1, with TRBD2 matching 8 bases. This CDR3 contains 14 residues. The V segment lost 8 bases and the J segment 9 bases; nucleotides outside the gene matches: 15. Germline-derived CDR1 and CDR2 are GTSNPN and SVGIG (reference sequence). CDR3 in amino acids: CARGPGGPIGEQFF. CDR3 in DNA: TGTGCCCGAGGCCCGGGGGGGCCTATTGGTGAGCAGTTCTTC.